This T cell receptor (beta chain) was sequenced for a study of T cell repertoires in cytomegalovirus infection. Study details: Indications of both CMV infection and matching HLA type were provided by public TCR beta signatures. General observations from the study: Public TCR beta family frequency separated CMV-and-HLA carriers, including in an independent cohort. Dominant in the ex vivo response were TCR beta clonotypes restricted by HLA-C and specific for CMV.

This clonotype was detected many times. The antigen remains unidentified. TCRdb re-derived calls from the reads in MiXCR, one entry per CDR3 protein. Here the sample spans 200,000 to 300,000 distinct CDR3 sequences, approximately 9% being singletons. Germline loops: CDR1 SGHTA, CDR2 FQGNSA. J lost 0 bases, V lost 2 bases, and 9 bases had no gene match. The CDR3 loop spans 17 amino acids. The chain links TRBV7-2 to TRBJ1-1, with TRBD1 matching over 7 bases. This receptor was obtained from a human donor in good health (CMV status not recorded). Some clones in this sample may be carry-over from other donors' samples. Sequencing used PBMCs. The CDR3 spells CASSLSVGQPMNTEAFF. For the CDR3, the DNA is TGTGCCAGCAGCTTATCGGTGGGACAGCCCATGAACACTGAAGCTTTCTTT.